Listed below are T cell receptor beta chains from one sample, sequenced in a study of blood T cell repertoires in COVID-19. Profiled with immunoSEQ multiplex PCR; TCRdb holds only in-frame clones, not every one. The table shows 150,000 to 200,000 clones, with roughly 74% occurring only once. Sequencing was performed on peripheral blood. The source of these receptors is a woman of 80 years or more with acute or convalescent COVID-19. Both conserved end residues are part of each CDR3. The D gene is left open where the match is weak. Clone size, where shown, is once, few, many, or a class for clones that have expanded.

TRBJ2-1 | TRBD1 | NA | TRBV3-1/TRBV3-2 | 15 | TGTGCCAGCAGCCGAGGGACAGGGCAGTACAATGAGCAGTTCTTC | CASSRGTGQYNEQFF
TRBJ2-3 | TRBD2 | NA | TRBV5-1 | 18 | TGCGCCAGCAGCTTGGCATGGGGGACTAGCGGAGGCACAGATACGCAGTATTTT | CASSLAWGTSGGTDTQYF
TRBJ1-3 | NA | NA | TRBV6-1 | 18 | TGTGCCAGCAGTGAAGCCCGGTTCCCAGGGACTGCTGGAAACACCATATATTTT | CASSEARFPGTAGNTIYF
TRBJ1-5 | NA | few | TRBV19 | 15 | TGTGCCAGTAGTATAGGGACAGCTTCTAATCAGCCCCAGCATTTT | CASSIGTASNQPQHF
TRBJ2-2 | TRBD1 | few | TRBV7-9 | 16 | TGTGCCAGCAGCTCTCCCGGACAGGGTTACACCGGGGAGCTGTTTTTT | CASSSPGQGYTGELFF
TRBJ1-4 | NA | many | TRBV28 | 15 | TGTGCCAGCAGTTTAGGACATTTTACGCCGGAAAAACTGTTTTTT | CASSLGHFTPEKLFF
TRBJ1-6 | TRBD1 | NA | TRBV28 | 17 | TGTGCCAGTAGACCCGGAAGGGGACAGGGCGACGGTTCACCCCTCCACTTT | CASRPGRGQGDGSPLHF
TRBJ1-2 | TRBD1 | NA | TRBV2 | 19 | TGTGCCAGCAGGAATCCGCGGACAGGGGGCGCAAAAAGGAGCTATGGCTACACCTTC | CASRNPRTGGAKRSYGYTF
TRBJ1-5 | NA | NA | TRBV2 | 13 | TGTGCCAGCAGGGAACAGGGTCCCCAGCCCCAGCATTTT | CASREQGPQPQHF
TRBJ2-5 | TRBD2 | NA | TRBV6-5 | 16 | TGTGCCAGCAGTTACGGTCCCCGAGCGGGGGGTGAGACCCAGTACTTC | CASSYGPRAGGETQYF
TRBJ1-4 | NA | NA | TRBV4-1 | 14 | TGCGCCAGCAGCCAAGATTTTGGCGGACTATGGCTGTTTTTT | CASSQDFGGLWLFF
TRBJ2-6 | NA | NA | TRBV2 | 15 | TGTGCCAGCACCGAGAGGGAGGCAGGGGCCAACGTCCTGACTTTC | CASTEREAGANVLTF
TRBJ2-5 | NA | NA | TRBV6-5 | 15 | TGTGCCAGCAGTTTACAGGCAGGGTCACAAGAGACCCAGTACTTC | CASSLQAGSQETQYF
TRBJ2-7 | NA | NA | TRBV11-3 | 13 | TGTGCCAGCAGCTTAGATCCCGTGAGCGAGCAGTACTTC | CASSLDPVSEQYF
TRBJ1-3 | TRBD1 | NA | TRBV3-1/TRBV3-2 | 17 | TGTGCCAGCAGCCAAGAATCGAGGACAGGGAGGTGGAACACCATATATTTT | CASSQESRTGRWNTIYF
TRBJ1-3 | NA | NA | TRBV7-9 | 15 | TGTGCCAGCAGCCGCCTACAGGGATCGGGAAACACCATATATTTT | CASSRLQGSGNTIYF
TRBJ1-1 | NA | few | TRBV5-1 | 13 | TGCGCCAGCAGGAGAGGTGTGAACACTGAAGCTTTCTTT | CASRRGVNTEAFF
TRBJ1-6 | TRBD1 | NA | TRBV19 | 14 | TGTGCCAGTAGTACCCCACAGGGGGGATCACCCCTCCACTTT | CASSTPQGGSPLHF
TRBJ1-2 | NA | once | TRBV5-6 | 15 | TGTGCCAGCAGCTATGGACAGTTAGCTAACTATGGCTACACCTTC | CASSYGQLANYGYTF
TRBJ1-1 | NA | NA | TRBV14 | 14 | TGTGCCAGCAGCCAAGATCTTAGGAACACTGAAGCTTTCTTT | CASSQDLRNTEAFF
TRBJ2-5 | NA | NA | TRBV28 | 15 | TGTGCCAGCAGTTTAGGCGGGATTTACCAAGAGACCCAGTACTTC | CASSLGGIYQETQYF
TRBJ2-7 | TRBD2 | NA | TRBV18 | 16 | TGTGCCAGCTCACCACCGGGGACTAGCGGTACCTACGAGCAGTACTTC | CASSPPGTSGTYEQYF
TRBJ1-2 | TRBD1 | NA | TRBV7-2 | 14 | TGTGCCAGCAGCGCCGGGACAGGGTTCAAAGGCTACACCTTC | CASSAGTGFKGYTF